This T cell receptor (beta chain) was profiled in a study of naive and memory T cell subsets. Whole-study findings and limits: This RNA-based method may be sensitive to activation-related transcript changes.

A UMI-containing oligonucleotide was joined by 3' ligation to the TCR cDNA template. Reverse transcription used DNase-treated unsorted total RNA, aiming for 1 to 1000 ng. Ligated cDNA underwent four rounds of PCR with nested alpha and beta constant region primers and SP2. A single record per CDR3 protein comes from TCRdb applying MiXCR to the 5' RACE reads. The sample has more than 55,000 distinct CDR3 sequences, 6% to 8.5% seen once; the top ten hold just over 9.5%. The sample holds many counts of this clonotype. The antigen is unknown. CDR3 length: 13 residues. Trimming stripped 2 bases from V and 0 bases from J, with 4 bases between. CDR1 and CDR2 from the germline V gene are SGHTA and FQGNSA.

This chain joins TRBV7-2 and TRBJ1-1; D is unclear. This clonotype originated in a female donor in good health. CDR3 loop: CASSLRMNTEAFF. DNA for the CDR3: TGTGCCAGCAGCTTACGGATGAACACTGAAGCTTTCTTT.